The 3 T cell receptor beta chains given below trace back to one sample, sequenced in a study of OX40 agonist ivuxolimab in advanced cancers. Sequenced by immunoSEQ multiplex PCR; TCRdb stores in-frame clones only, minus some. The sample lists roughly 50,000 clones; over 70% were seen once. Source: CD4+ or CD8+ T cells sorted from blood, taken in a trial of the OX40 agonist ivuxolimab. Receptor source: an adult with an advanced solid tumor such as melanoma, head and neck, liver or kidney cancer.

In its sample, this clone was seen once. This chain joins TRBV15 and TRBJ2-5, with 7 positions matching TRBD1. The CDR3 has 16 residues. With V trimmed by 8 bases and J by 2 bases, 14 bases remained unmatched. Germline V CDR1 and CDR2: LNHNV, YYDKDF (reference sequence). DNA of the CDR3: TGTGCCACCGGCAAACAAACCGGGACAGCTCAAGAGACCCAGTACTTC. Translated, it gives CATGKQTGTAQETQYF.

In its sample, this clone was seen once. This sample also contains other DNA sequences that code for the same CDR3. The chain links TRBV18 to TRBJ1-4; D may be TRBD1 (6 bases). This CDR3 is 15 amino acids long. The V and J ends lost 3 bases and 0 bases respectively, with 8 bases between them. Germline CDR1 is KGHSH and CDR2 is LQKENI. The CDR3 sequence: CASSPRTATNEKLFF. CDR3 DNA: TGTGCCAGCTCACCGAGGACAGCAACTAATGAAAAACTGTTTTTT.

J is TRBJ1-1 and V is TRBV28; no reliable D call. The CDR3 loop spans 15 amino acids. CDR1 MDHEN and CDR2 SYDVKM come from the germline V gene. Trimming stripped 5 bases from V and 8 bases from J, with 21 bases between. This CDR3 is CASSPKWVKAREAFF. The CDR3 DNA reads TGTGCCAGCAGTCCCAAATGGGTCAAAGCAAGAGAAGCTTTCTTT.